This T cell receptor beta chain emerged from a study of Ad26.COV2.S vaccination and SARS-CoV-2 variants. The sample's treatment: some 20 received Ad26.COV2.S at low or high dose, single or two shots; 5 received placebo; per-sample allocation not given. Day 63 after the first injection of vaccine or placebo was the sampling time. Trimming removed 1 base at V and 2 bases at J, with 13 bases between. This CDR3 is built from 16 residues. Germline V gives CDR1 LGHNA, CDR2 YSLEER. Here immunoSEQ multiplex PCR was the method, and the copy in TCRdb shows in-frame clones only, minus some. The data show 380,000 or so clones, roughly 85% seen once.

This clonotype was obtained from a person aged 18-65 years who received the Ad26.COV2.S COVID-19 vaccine or a placebo. The sequencing used peripheral blood, collected in a trial of Ad26.COV2.S vaccine versus placebo. This rearrangement joins TRBV4-3 to TRBJ2-3, with a tentative D call TRBD1 (5 bases). The CDR3 DNA sequence: TGCGCCAGCAGCCAAGTTGACAGTTTGAACACAGATACGCAGTATTTT. Encoded protein: CASSQVDSLNTDTQYF.